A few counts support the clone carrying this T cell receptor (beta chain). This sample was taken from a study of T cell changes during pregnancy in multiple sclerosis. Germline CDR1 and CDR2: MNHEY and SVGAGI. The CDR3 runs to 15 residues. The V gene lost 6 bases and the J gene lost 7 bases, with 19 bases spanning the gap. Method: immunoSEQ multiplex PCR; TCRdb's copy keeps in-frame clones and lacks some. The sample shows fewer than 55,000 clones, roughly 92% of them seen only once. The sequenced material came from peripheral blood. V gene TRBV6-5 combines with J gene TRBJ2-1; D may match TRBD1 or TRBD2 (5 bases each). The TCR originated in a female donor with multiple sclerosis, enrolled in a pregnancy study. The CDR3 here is CASSSPGREGNEQFF. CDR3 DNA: TGTGCCAGCAGCTCCCCGGGTAGAGAGGGGAATGAGCAGTTCTTC.